Presented here are 12 T cell receptor beta chains from one specimen sequenced in a study of tumor and adjacent non-tumor tissue in lung cancer. RNA was extracted from bulk tissue without any cell sorting. A modified ARM-PCR protocol with three rounds of nested PCR amplified TCRbeta. TCRdb itself ran the multiplex PCR reads through MiXCR, one entry per CDR3 protein. This table has 100,000 to 150,000 distinct CDR3 sequences, 66% appearing once. Source material: lung tumor tissue. The receptors come from a man aged 25 to 40 with non-small cell lung cancer.

A word on this clonotype: The CDR3 ends on some other residue instead of the conserved phenylalanine or tryptophan, so this is likely a read error. Because the CDR3's place on the DNA is in doubt, the DNA is left out and the CDR3 is given as listed by TCRdb. V is TRBV29-1 and J is TRBJ2-2; the table gives TRBD1 as D, unverified against the DNA. The CDR3 numbers 14 amino acids, ends counted. Germline-derived CDR1 and CDR2 are SQVTM and ANQGSEA. The CDR3 protein is CSVFRDRNTGELLY.

By sample fraction, this clonotype is medium-sized. The rearrangement links TRBV4-1 to TRBJ1-1; D is unclear. CDR1 MGHRA and CDR2 YSYEKL come from the germline V gene. The CDR3 has 14 amino acids. Between the trimmed V and J ends, which lost 0 bases and 4 bases, there was a span of 9 bases. As DNA, the CDR3 is TGCGCCAGCAGCCAAGATCACTTCAGCACTGAAGCTTTCTTT. Its protein is CASSQDHFSTEAFF.

This clonotype came up a few times. This sequence joins TRBV24-1 and TRBJ1-2; D is ambiguous. Germline CDR1 KGHDR, CDR2 SFDVKD. The CDR3 is 11 residues long. Between the trimmed V and J ends, which lost 3 bases and 9 bases, there was a span of 7 bases. CDR3 in DNA: TGTGCCACCAGTGATCAGGAAAGCTACACCTTC. Its translation: CATSDQESYTF.

For this clonotype: The junction departs from the called germline gene at one end, perhaps through a read error. The rearrangement uses TRBV6-5 and TRBJ1-6; D is possibly TRBD1 (5 bases). The CDR3 sequence is 14 residues long. Germline V lookup: CDR1 MNHEY, CDR2 SVGAGI. The CDR3 DNA is TGTGCCAGCAGATTTCCAGGGAATAGTTCACTCCTCCACTTT. Translation gives CASRFPGNSSLLHF.

A remark on this clonotype: A much larger clone differs by one base, so this may be a read error. The chain has TRBV5-5 and TRBJ1-1; a possible D gene is TRBD1 (5 bases). The V gene lost 6 bases and the J gene lost 0 bases, with 15 bases spanning the gap. CDR1 and CDR2 (germline): SGHKS, YYEKEE (reference sequence). There are 15 residues in the CDR3. The CDR3 sequence is CASNSRVVMNTEAFF. As DNA, the CDR3 is TGTGCCAGCAACTCCAGGGTCGTCATGAACACTGAAGCTTTCTTT.

Remarks on this clonotype: A much larger clone is a single base away; this may be a read error. CDR3 bases: TGTGCCATCAGTACCTCCGGGACACCCCAAGAGACCCAGTACTTC. Translating gives CAISTSGTPQETQYF. J is TRBJ2-5 and V is TRBV10-3; weak D call: TRBD1 (6 bases). CDR1 and CDR2 from the germline V gene are ENHRY and SYGVKD. The CDR3 extends over 15 amino acids. V was cut by 5 bases and J by 1 base, with 14 bases left in between.

This clonotype is labeled medium-sized (0.01 to 0.1%). CDR3 sequence: CSVDVGTNTGAFF. CDR3 nucleotides: TGCAGCGTTGATGTGGGGACTAATACAGGGGCTTTCTTT. The rearrangement uses TRBV29-1 and TRBJ1-1; D possibly corresponds to TRBD1 (6 bases). Per the germline V gene, CDR1 is SQVTM and CDR2 is ANQGSEA. V was cut by 3 bases and J by 11 bases, with 19 bases left in between. This CDR3 has 13 amino acids.

As regards this clonotype: A much bigger clone sits one base away, suggesting this may be a read error. V is TRBV20-1 and J is TRBJ2-7; no clear D gene. V was shortened by 5 bases and J by 3 bases, with 11 bases between the two germline ends. The CDR3 is 12 residues long. Germline CDR1 DFQATT, CDR2 SNEGSKA (reference sequence). The CDR3 here is CSAGHRFYEQYF. Written as DNA, the CDR3 is TGCAGTGCTGGGCACAGATTCTACGAGCAGTACTTC.

On this clonotype itself: This sequence may be a read error, since a much larger clone differs from it by one base. The chain combines TRBV6-2 or TRBV6-3 with TRBJ1-4; D possibly corresponds to TRBD1 (6 bases). Between the trimmed V and J ends, which lost 2 bases and 11 bases, there was a span of 15 bases. The CDR3 totals 14 residues. The germline CDR1 and CDR2 sequences are MNHEY and SVGEGT. Here the CDR3 DNA reads TGTGCCAGCAGTTACGGCGGGGGGCGAGCCAAACTGTTTTTT. Translation: CASSYGGGRAKLFF.

This clonotype has a count of ten or more. This CDR3 is CSVGEGHEQYF. CDR3 DNA: TGCAGCGTGGGTGAGGGCCACGAGCAGTACTTC. V usage is TRBV29-1 and J usage is TRBJ2-7; a weak D match, TRBD2 (5 bases). There are 11 residues in the CDR3. Germline CDR1 SQVTM, CDR2 ANQGSEA. V was clipped by 6 bases and J by 5 bases, with 11 bases between them.

This clonotype was observed at least ten times. V gene TRBV10-3 combines with J gene TRBJ1-1; the match to TRBD1 covers 8 bases. V lost 2 bases, J lost 3 bases, and 2 bases stayed unmatched. This CDR3 comprises 14 residues. Germline V lookup: CDR1 ENHRY, CDR2 SYGVKD. Written as DNA, the CDR3 is TGTGCCATCAGTGAGACAGGGGGTTACACTGAAGCTTTCTTT. Its translation: CAISETGGYTEAFF.

The CDR3 DNA sequence: TGCAGCGCGATGACGGACACAGCCGACGAGCAGTACTTC. It encodes CSAMTDTADEQYF. The chain couples TRBV29-1 to TRBJ2-7; possible D gene TRBD1, 5 bases. This CDR3 spans 13 amino acids. The germline V gene encodes CDR1 SQVTM and CDR2 ANQGSEA. Trimming left V 7 bases short and J 5 bases short, with 18 bases between.